Here is one T cell receptor beta chain with its context. V was pared by 5 bases and J by 5 bases, with 13 bases between. CDR3 length: 14 residues. The germline V gene has CDR1 MNHEY and CDR2 SVGEGT. TCRdb keeps only in-frame clones here, not all; method: immunoSEQ multiplex PCR. There are about 85,000 clones in the sample; approximately 91% occur only once, and 7.5% to 8% lies in the top ten. The data belong to a study of control samples from healthy donors and cancer patients. The chain carries TRBV6-2 or TRBV6-3 and TRBJ1-5, with TRBD1 as a possible D gene (6 bases). This clonotype was sampled from a woman aged 55-69 years in good health. Specimen: blood. The CDR3 DNA sequence: TGTGCCAGCAGTCCACCCCGGACAGATCAGCCCCAGCATTTT. It encodes CASSPPRTDQPQHF.